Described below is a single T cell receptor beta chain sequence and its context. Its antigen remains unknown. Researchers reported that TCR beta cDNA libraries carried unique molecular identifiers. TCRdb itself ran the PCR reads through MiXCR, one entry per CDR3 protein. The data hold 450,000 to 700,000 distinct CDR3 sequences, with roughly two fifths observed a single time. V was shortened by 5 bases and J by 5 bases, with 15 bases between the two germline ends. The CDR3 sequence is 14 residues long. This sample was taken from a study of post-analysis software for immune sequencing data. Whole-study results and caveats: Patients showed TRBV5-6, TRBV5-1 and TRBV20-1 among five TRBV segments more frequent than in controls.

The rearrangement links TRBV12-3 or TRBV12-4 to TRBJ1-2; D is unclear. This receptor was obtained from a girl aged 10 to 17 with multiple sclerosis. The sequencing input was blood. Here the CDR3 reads CASSPGVPVYGYTF. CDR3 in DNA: TGTGCCAGCAGTCCGGGAGTTCCCGTATATGGCTACACCTTC.